Detailed here is one T cell receptor beta chain. Repertoires were generated with immunoSEQ multiplex PCR, while TCRdb's copy carries only in-frame clones and drops some. The sample lists 90,000 to 100,000 clones, approximately 96% occurring once. The sample is drawn from a study of technical replicates of blood from a handful of donors. V dropped 0 bases and J dropped 2 bases, with 14 bases sitting between them. Germline CDR1 and CDR2: SGHNT and YENEEA. This CDR3 is built from 17 residues. This receptor was identified in a human donor in good health. The rearrangement joins TRBV11-3 to TRBJ2-1; D gene unclear. The sample taken for sequencing was T cells isolated from PBMCs. CDR3 amino acids: CASSLDLRFSPYNEQFF. CDR3 DNA: TGTGCCAGCAGCTTAGATTTGAGATTCTCACCCTACAATGAGCAGTTCTTC.